The 27 T cell receptor beta chains presented below share a single source sample, sequenced in a study of regulatory dendritic cells for organ transplantation. TCRdb's table, derived via immunoSEQ multiplex PCR, lists solely in-frame clones and lacks some. The sample consists of some 12,000 clones, roughly 79% of them appearing once. Their specific antigens are unknown. Sorted subsets were CFSE-labeled and cultured about 5 days with allogeneic dendritic cells. The specimen sequenced was naive CD8+ T cells from blood cultured with regulatory dendritic cells. Subset reported: CD45RA+ naive T cells. These receptors all stem from a human donor in good health.

The rearrangement uses TRBV19 and TRBJ2-3; 8 bases are shared with TRBD1. Per germline, CDR1 LNHDA and CDR2 SQIVND (reference sequence). This CDR3 region has 13 residues. Losses at the gene ends were 5 bases for V and 12 bases for J; bases not matched to a gene: 10. Here the CDR3 reads CASSWTGLSAQYF. The CDR3 coding sequence is TGTGCCAGTAGTTGGACAGGGCTAAGTGCACAGTATTTT.

V usage is TRBV11-3 and J usage is TRBJ2-1, with no clear D. This CDR3 has 13 residues. Germline V gene lookup returns CDR1 SGHNT and CDR2 YENEEA. Trimming took 3 bases from V and 5 from J, leaving 8 bases between them. The CDR3 region has the DNA TGTGCCAGCAGCTTTGGGCTCCACAATGAGCAGTTCTTC. Amino acid sequence: CASSFGLHNEQFF.

J is TRBJ2-7 and V is TRBV7-9; TRBD1 agrees at 9 bases. V shed 2 bases and J 0 bases; nucleotides not matched to a gene: 8. Germline CDR1 reads SEHNR; CDR2 reads FQNEAQ (reference sequence). The CDR3 consists of 17 residues. This CDR3 is CASSLIGTGISSYEQYF. CDR3 in DNA: TGTGCCAGCAGCTTAATCGGGACAGGGATTTCCTCCTACGAGCAGTACTTC.

This clone was seen more than once but under ten times. The V and J genes are TRBV27 and TRBJ1-2; D may be TRBD1 (6 bases). CDR1 is MNHEY, CDR2 SMNVEV, per germline (reference sequence). This CDR3 region has 14 residues. The V end was cut by 4 bases, the J end by 5 bases, with 14 bases between. Here the CDR3 reads CASSSQGAWYGYTF. The CDR3 DNA reads TGTGCCAGCAGTTCACAGGGAGCATGGTATGGCTACACCTTC.

This clone was detected only a few times. The gene calls are TRBV2 and TRBJ2-3, with D unresolved. CDR1 is SNHLY, CDR2 FYNNEI, per germline. With 0 bases removed from V and 6 bases from J, the gap between germline ends came to 7 bases. The CDR3 covers 13 residues. CDR3 protein: CASSEAPEDTQYF. DNA for the CDR3: TGTGCCAGCAGTGAAGCGCCGGAGGATACGCAGTATTTT.

The chain links TRBV4-2 to TRBJ2-1; 13 bases agree with TRBD2. The J segment lost 8 bases and the V segment lost 4 bases, leaving 11 bases of the junction unmatched. This CDR3 is built from 17 residues. Germline assignment: CDR1 LGHNA and CDR2 YNFKEQ. CDR3 coding DNA: TGTGCCAGCAGCCCTATCGTACTAGCGGGGGGGCTTGATGAGCAGTTCTTC. Protein: CASSPIVLAGGLDEQFF.

The CDR3 protein is CASSQTSQATNEKLFF. DNA of the CDR3: TGTGCCAGCAGCCAAACCTCGCAGGCAACTAATGAAAAACTGTTTTTT. This sequence joins TRBV16 and TRBJ1-4; unclear D gene. Trimming pared 2 bases from V and 0 bases from J, leaving 10 bases between. This CDR3 is 16 amino acids long. CDR1 is KGHSY, CDR2 FQNENV, per germline.

V usage is TRBV4-1 and J usage is TRBJ1-3; possibly TRBD1 for D (6 bases). Germline CDR1 reads MGHRA; CDR2 reads YSYEKL. Trimming took 3 bases from V and 2 from J, leaving 11 bases between them. CDR3 length equals 15 residues. CDR3 coding DNA: TGCGCCAGCAGCCAGGGGGGGCCCGCTGGAAACACCATATATTTT. It codes for CASSQGGPAGNTIYF.

V usage is TRBV2 and J usage is TRBJ1-2, with a weak D call TRBD1 (6 bases). The CDR3 totals 14 residues. Trimming took 5 bases from V and 7 from J, leaving 17 bases between them. Germline V gene sequence: CDR1 SNHLY, CDR2 FYNNEI. The CDR3 sequence is CASSLRDTALGYTF. CDR3 sequence (DNA): TGTGCCAGCAGTCTCCGGGACACCGCCCTTGGCTACACCTTC.

This chain uses TRBV4-3 with TRBJ2-7, with D possibly being TRBD2 (5 bases). Trimming took 0 bases from V and 2 from J, leaving 8 bases between them. The CDR3 consists of 14 residues. Germline-derived CDR1 and CDR2 are LGHNA and YSLEER. This chain's CDR3 is CASSQEDGTYEQYF. The DNA for the CDR3 is TGCGCCAGCAGCCAAGAAGACGGGACCTACGAGCAGTACTTC.

This chain uses TRBV2 with TRBJ1-1; D perhaps matches TRBD1 (6 bases). Trimming removed 6 bases at V and 2 bases at J, with 16 bases between. The CDR3 consists of 15 residues. CDR1 is SNHLY, CDR2 FYNNEI, per germline. This CDR3 reads CASSESVGGNTEAFF. CDR3 nucleotide sequence: TGTGCCAGCAGCGAGTCGGTAGGGGGTAACACTGAAGCTTTCTTT.

The chain employs TRBV7-9 and TRBJ2-2; TRBD1 aligns across 7 bases. Trimming at V came to 0 bases and at J to 3 bases, leaving 4 bases not matched to a gene. The CDR3 consists of 16 residues. The germline V gene encodes CDR1 SEHNR and CDR2 FQNEAQ (reference sequence). As DNA, the CDR3 is TGTGCCAGCAGCTTAGCCCCAGGGGGAGACACCGGGGAGCTGTTTTTT. Its translation is CASSLAPGGDTGELFF.

The rearrangement links TRBV19 to TRBJ2-5; 8 positions match TRBD1. The CDR3 runs 15 residues. Germline lookup yields CDR1 LNHDA and CDR2 SQIVND (reference sequence). V lost 1 base to trimming and J lost 4 bases; unmatched junction nucleotides: 5. CDR3 sequence: CASSIAQGARETQYF. CDR3 nucleotide sequence: TGTGCCAGTAGTATAGCCCAGGGGGCGCGAGAGACCCAGTACTTC.

The V call is TRBV11-2, the J call TRBJ1-3, with no clear D. There are 14 residues in the CDR3. CDR1 is SGHAT and CDR2 is FQNNGV in the germline V gene. Trimming cost V 5 bases and J 0 bases, with 8 bases left between them. The CDR3 bases are TGTGCCAGCAGCCCCAGTCCCTCTGGAAACACCATATATTTT. Its protein is CASSPSPSGNTIYF.

The rearrangement uses TRBV19 and TRBJ2-3; TRBD2 might be the D (7 bases). In germline, CDR1 is LNHDA, CDR2 SQIVND (reference sequence). The length of the CDR3 is 16 residues. V lost 6 bases, J lost 3 bases, and 19 bases lay in between. Here the CDR3 DNA reads TGTGCCAGTAGCCCCTCTGGGGGGGCCGTAACAGATACGCAGTATTTT. Amino acids: CASSPSGGAVTDTQYF.

In this sample, this clone turned up once. The chain joins TRBV19 to TRBJ1-6; unclear D gene. Germline values: CDR1 LNHDA, CDR2 SQIVND (reference sequence). The CDR3 is made up of 12 amino acids. Trimming took 3 bases from V and 8 from J, leaving 5 bases between them. The CDR3 sequence: CASSIGYSPLHF. As DNA, the CDR3 is TGTGCCAGTAGTATTGGCTATTCACCCCTCCACTTT.

This clone rates as medium-sized (0.01 to 0.1%). The chain's CDR3 is CASSFGTGTYEQYF. The CDR3 nucleotides read TGCGCCAGCAGCTTCGGGACAGGGACTTACGAGCAGTACTTC. The rearrangement joins TRBV5-1 to TRBJ2-7, with 9 bases that match TRBD1. Germline V gene data show CDR1 as SGHRS and CDR2 as YFSETQ. J gave up 4 bases and V 2 bases, and 4 bases lay outside the gene matches. The CDR3 has 14 residues.

V usage is TRBV5-1 and J usage is TRBJ2-7; weak D call: TRBD1 (5 bases). V was shortened by 4 bases and J by 6 bases, with 14 bases between the two germline ends. CDR3 length equals 13 residues. CDR1 and CDR2 from the germline V gene are SGHRS and YFSETQ. CDR3 protein: CASSPGRLGEQYF. The CDR3 nucleotides read TGCGCCAGCAGCCCAGGGCGATTGGGCGAGCAGTACTTC.

This clone was recorded a few times. The chain links TRBV4-3 to TRBJ2-2; possible D gene TRBD2, 5 bases. The germline V gene has CDR1 LGHNA and CDR2 YSLEER. The CDR3 is 18 amino acids. The ends were cut back, 0 bases at V and 0 bases at J, with 14 bases in the middle. CDR3 amino acids: CASSQDLPLGTNTGELFF. The CDR3 nucleotides are TGCGCCAGCAGCCAAGATCTCCCTCTCGGGACGAACACCGGGGAGCTGTTTTTT.

V is TRBV27 and J is TRBJ1-5; unclear D gene. Trimming left V 0 bases short and J 6 bases short, with 9 bases between. This CDR3 contains 14 residues. Per the germline V gene, CDR1 is MNHEY and CDR2 is SMNVEV (reference sequence). The CDR3: CASSLSETGQPQHF. The CDR3 region has the DNA TGTGCCAGCAGTTTATCGGAGACGGGTCAGCCCCAGCATTTT.

The CDR3 region is CASSLGRGFPYNEQFF. DNA for the CDR3: TGTGCCAGCAGCTTAGGGAGAGGGTTCCCCTACAATGAGCAGTTCTTC. The V call is TRBV7-8, the J call TRBJ2-1; maybe TRBD2 (5 bases). Trimming took off 1 base at V and 2 bases at J, with 12 bases between the two ends. This CDR3 contains 16 residues. Germline CDR1 reads SGHVS; CDR2 reads FQNEAQ. Variable domain in full (rest from reference TRBV7-8 and TRBJ2-1): GAGVSQSPRYKVAKRGQDVALRCDPISGHVSLFWYQQALGQGPEFLTYFQNEAQLDKSGLPSDRFFAERPEGSVSTLKIQRTQQEDSAVYLCASSLGRGFPYNEQFFGPGTRLTVL.

This chain uses TRBV9 with TRBJ2-3; 8 nucleotides match TRBD1. This CDR3 spans 14 amino acids. CDR1 and CDR2 (germline): SGDLS, YYNGEE. Unmatched junction bases numbered 6, after V lost 4 bases and J lost 5 bases. The chain's CDR3 is CASSTTGVGDTQYF. DNA of the CDR3: TGTGCCAGCAGCACGACAGGGGTGGGAGATACGCAGTATTTT.

The CDR3 loop reads CASRRGGEETQYF. For the CDR3, the DNA is TGTGCCAGCAGGCGTGGGGGGGAAGAGACCCAGTACTTC. The V and J genes are TRBV5-4 and TRBJ2-5; TRBD2 agrees at 7 bases. V was clipped by 5 bases and J by 3 bases; unmatched bases: 4. The CDR3 has 13 residues. CDR1 is SGHNT, CDR2 YYREEE, per germline (reference sequence).

This clone has a single count. V gene TRBV11-3 combines with J gene TRBJ2-7; D may be TRBD1 (6 bases). Trimming pared 6 bases from V and 3 bases from J, leaving 12 bases between. CDR1 is SGHNT and CDR2 is YENEEA in the germline V gene. This CDR3 spans 13 amino acids. The DNA of the CDR3 is TGTGCCAGCAGGGAACAGGGAAACTACGAGCAGTACTTC. Translation: CASREQGNYEQYF.

The sample holds a few counts of this clone. V gene TRBV19 combines with J gene TRBJ2-7; 9 bases align to TRBD1. V shed 5 bases, J shed 3 bases, and the junction held 8 bases outside the gene matches. The CDR3 runs to 15 residues. Germline V CDR1 and CDR2: LNHDA, SQIVND (reference sequence). In nucleotides, the CDR3 is TGTGCCAGTAGTGCCTCCGGGACAGGGTACTACGAGCAGTACTTC. This encodes CASSASGTGYYEQYF.

The chain employs TRBV6-5 and TRBJ2-1, with TRBD2 as a possible D gene (7 bases). V gave up 5 bases and J gave up 12 bases, with 14 bases separating them. This CDR3 contains 12 residues. Per germline, CDR1 MNHEY and CDR2 SVGAGI. CDR3 amino acids: CASSPGGGGQFF. In DNA form, the CDR3 reads TGTGCCAGCAGTCCCGGGGGCGGGGGGCAGTTCTTC.

This chain links TRBV9 with TRBJ1-6; D is possibly TRBD1 (6 bases). The CDR3 has 15 amino acids. Germline V gene lookup returns CDR1 SGDLS and CDR2 YYNGEE. With 4 bases removed from V and 8 bases from J, the gap between germline ends came to 16 bases. The DNA for the CDR3 is TGTGCCAGCAGCCCCGAGGACAGATTTGATTCACCCCTCCACTTT. Residues: CASSPEDRFDSPLHF. The complete variable domain, with remaining parts taken from reference TRBV9 and TRBJ1-6, reads DSGVTQTPKHLITATGQRVTLRCSPRSGDLSVYWYQQSLDQGLQFLIQYYNGEERAKGNILERFSAQQFPDLHSELNLSSLELGDSALYFCASSPEDRFDSPLHFGNGTRLTVT.